The 18 T cell receptor beta chains listed next were all sequenced from one sample in a study of T-cell reconstitution after alpha-beta-depleted transplantation in children. Preparation of the TCRbeta library involved a method that used unique molecular identifiers. MiXCR, run by TCRdb on the PCR reads, gives a single entry per CDR3 protein. The profile shows about 640,000 distinct CDR3 sequences, 16% of them singletons. The sequencing here drew on PBMCs from the stem cell graft donor, taken from the stem cell graft. The source of these receptors is a human donor who donated a stem cell graft to a child with acute myeloid leukemia.

The chain links TRBV30 to TRBJ2-2, with D hard to call. Trimming shortened V by 3 bases and J by 2 bases, and 7 bases separated the two germline ends. The germline CDR1 and CDR2 sequences are GTSNPN and SVGIG (reference sequence). The CDR3 contains 13 residues. CDR3 sequence: CAWRSINTGELFF. The CDR3 DNA reads as TGTGCCTGGAGAAGCATTAACACCGGGGAGCTGTTTTTT.

This clonotype was found many times. The V call is TRBV20-1, the J call TRBJ2-1; TRBD2 matches 15 bases. CDR1 and CDR2 (germline): DFQATT, SNEGSKA (reference sequence). This CDR3 has 16 amino acids. V dropped 2 bases and J dropped 9; count of bases not matched to a gene: 8. The CDR3 DNA follows: TGCAGTGCTAGACGGACTAGCGGGGGGGAAGGTGGTGAGCAGTTCTTC. This sequence encodes CSARRTSGGEGGEQFF.

This clonotype was seen ten or more times. The chain joins TRBV7-2 to TRBJ1-5; 11 bases align to TRBD1. J lost 5 bases, V lost 0 bases, and 3 bases had no gene match. Germline V lookup: CDR1 SGHTA, CDR2 FQGNSA. The CDR3 is 16 amino acids. The CDR3 nucleotides are TGTGCCAGCAGCTTAGCGGGACAGGGGGGAGATCAGCCCCAGCATTTT. Its protein is CASSLAGQGGDQPQHF. The full variable domain, its missing parts supplied by reference TRBV7-2 and TRBJ1-5, is GAGVSQSPSNKVTEKGKDVELRCDPISGHTALYWYRQSLGQGLEFLIYFQGNSAPDKSGLPSDRFSAERTGGSVSTLTIQRTQQEDSAVYLCASSLAGQGGDQPQHFGDGTRLSIL.

The chain uses TRBV5-1 and TRBJ1-5; weak D call: TRBD1 (6 bases). Germline CDR1 reads SGHRS; CDR2 reads YFSETQ. CDR3 size: 18 residues. The V end lost 0 bases, the J end lost 5 bases, and 21 bases lay between the germline ends. The DNA of the CDR3 is TGCGCCAGCAGCTTGGGGGACATGAAAGTAGAGGCGGATCAGCCCCAGCATTTT. Protein: CASSLGDMKVEADQPQHF.

In regard to this clonotype: A read error may account for a junction end that differs from germline. J is TRBJ2-3 and V is TRBV7-6; tentative D call: TRBD2 (6 bases). The V gene's germline CDR1 is SGHVS and CDR2 FNYEAQ. This CDR3 has 19 amino acids. CDR3 sequence: CASSVPRSGEETSTDTRYF. The CDR3, as DNA: TGTGCCAGCAGCGTACCCAGGAGCGGCGAGGAAACTAGCACAGATACGCGGTATTTT.

V is TRBV12-3 or TRBV12-4 and J is TRBJ1-3; possible D gene TRBD1, 6 bases. Trimming took 3 bases from V and 9 from J, leaving 9 bases between them. The length of the CDR3 is 12 residues. CDR3: CASSLQGTTIYF. The CDR3 DNA follows: TGTGCCAGCAGTTTGCAGGGGACCACCATATATTTT.

In its sample, this clonotype was seen many times. The chain joins TRBV20-1 to TRBJ2-1, with 7 bases aligning to TRBD1. Germline lookup yields CDR1 DFQATT and CDR2 SNEGSKA (reference sequence). This CDR3 has 13 residues. With V trimmed by 5 bases and J by 6 bases, 7 bases remained unmatched. This CDR3 is CSAEGAFGNEQFF. The CDR3 DNA is TGCAGTGCTGAGGGGGCCTTCGGCAATGAGCAGTTCTTC.

This chain links TRBV6-4 with TRBJ2-1, with TRBD2 matching 9 bases. The CDR3 totals 18 residues. V trimming: 8 bases; J trimming: 2 bases; junction bases outside the gene matches: 16. CDR1 and CDR2 (germline): MRHNA, SNTAGT. The CDR3 coding sequence is TGTGCCAGCTGCGGCGGAGGGCGGGGGGGCCTGCCCTACAATGAGCAGTTCTTC. Encoded protein: CASCGGGRGGLPYNEQFF.

This clonotype has more than one count but fewer than ten. The chain combines TRBV7-2 with TRBJ2-3; 9 bases are shared with TRBD2. Germline-derived CDR1 and CDR2 are SGHTA and FQGNSA. CDR3 length: 17 residues. With V trimmed by 4 bases and J by 1 base, 9 bases remained unmatched. The CDR3: CASSSRLSGGRTDTQYF. CDR3 sequence (DNA): TGTGCCAGCAGCTCCCGACTGAGCGGGGGGCGCACAGATACGCAGTATTTT.

This clonotype was counted only a few times. The CDR3 DNA follows: TGCGCCAGCAGTGACGGGACAGGGGTATACAATGAGCAGTTCTTC. This translates into CASSDGTGVYNEQFF. The V gene is TRBV10-1, the J gene TRBJ2-1; TRBD1 agrees at 10 bases. The CDR3 has 15 amino acids. Germline CDR1 WNHNN, CDR2 SYGVQD (reference sequence). J was trimmed by 4 bases and V by 3 bases; bases with no gene match: 3.

Notes on this clonotype: A read error may explain this, as a much larger clone is one base away. The J gene is TRBJ2-1, the V gene TRBV27; D ambiguous. The CDR3 has 13 amino acids. Germline values: CDR1 MNHEY, CDR2 SMNVEV (reference sequence). Trimming removed 5 bases from V and 4 bases from J, with 9 bases in between. The CDR3 DNA reads TGTGCCAGCAGTCCCGGACGATACAATGAGCAGTTCTTC. Its translation is CASSPGRYNEQFF.

Many counts were recorded for this clonotype. This rearrangement joins TRBV12-3 or TRBV12-4 to TRBJ1-1; 7 nucleotides align to TRBD1. CDR3 length equals 14 residues. V lost 6 bases to trimming and J lost 2 bases; unmatched junction nucleotides: 6. The CDR3 nucleotides read TGTGCCAGCAGCGGGGACAGCACCAACACTGAAGCTTTCTTT. This encodes CASSGDSTNTEAFF.

In its sample, this clonotype was seen a few times. This chain uses TRBV12-3 or TRBV12-4 with TRBJ1-4; D may be TRBD1 (5 bases). V was trimmed by 5 bases and J by 0 bases, leaving 7 bases between them. There are 14 residues in the CDR3. The CDR3, as DNA: TGTGCCAGCAGTCCACAGGCAACTAATGAAAAACTGTTTTTT. As protein: CASSPQATNEKLFF.

This clonotype occurred many times. The chain is built from TRBV12-3 or TRBV12-4 and TRBJ2-1; 14 bases map to TRBD2. J gave up 10 bases and V 5 bases, and 4 bases lay outside the gene matches. The CDR3 loop spans 14 amino acids. This chain's CDR3 is CASSRTSGGWEQFF. The CDR3 nucleotides are TGTGCCAGCAGTAGGACTAGCGGGGGGTGGGAGCAGTTCTTC.

Ten or more counts support this clonotype. This sequence joins TRBV12-3 or TRBV12-4 and TRBJ2-5; tentatively, D is TRBD1 or TRBD2 (5 bases each). V gave up 6 bases and J gave up 1 base, with 15 bases separating them. The CDR3 runs to 15 residues. The CDR3 protein is CASRPPGTVQETQYF. The CDR3 DNA follows: TGTGCCAGCAGACCACCCGGGACGGTCCAAGAGACCCAGTACTTC.

This clonotype was counted at least ten times. V and J are TRBV29-1 and TRBJ1-1; a possible D gene is TRBD1 (6 bases). The CDR3 spans 13 residues. CDR1 and CDR2 from the germline V gene are SQVTM and ANQGSEA. The V gene lost 7 bases and the J gene lost 0 bases, with 12 bases spanning the gap. CDR3 region: CSGWTAVNTEAFF. For the CDR3, the DNA is TGCAGCGGTTGGACAGCCGTGAACACTGAAGCTTTCTTT.

This clonotype was counted many times. The V call is TRBV20-1, the J call TRBJ2-7; D gene ambiguous. Trimming pared 1 base from V and 3 bases from J, leaving 13 bases between. The CDR3 is made up of 14 amino acids. Germline lookup yields CDR1 DFQATT and CDR2 SNEGSKA (reference sequence). Written as DNA, the CDR3 is TGCAGTGCTAGAGCCTCCCCCTCGGGCTACGAGCAGTACTTC. Amino acids: CSARASPSGYEQYF.

This clonotype was seen at least ten times. The rearrangement uses TRBV20-1 and TRBJ2-7, with D perhaps matching TRBD2 (5 bases). V lost 1 base and J lost 2, with 18 bases in between. The CDR3 consists of 16 residues. Germline CDR1 and CDR2: DFQATT and SNEGSKA (reference sequence). The CDR3 DNA is TGCAGTGCTAGAGTTTCCCCCCCCGGGAAAACCTACGAGCAGTACTTC. It translates to CSARVSPPGKTYEQYF.